The TCR beta chain described here comes from a study of glioma-infiltrating T cells after dendritic cell vaccination. Study-wide background: Dendritic cell vaccine was injected intradermally three times, biweekly. The study, taken as a whole, reports: Estimated pretreatment TIL content predicted outcome after dendritic cell vaccination. TCR clonality showed no direct relationship with survival.

The CDR3 is made up of 14 amino acids. Germline V gives CDR1 SGHVS, CDR2 FNYEAQ. Trimming cost V 1 base and J 7 bases; bases outside gene matches: 4. A few counts support this clone. Antigen: not known. Sequencing used immunoSEQ multiplex PCR; TCRdb keeps in-frame clones, though not all of them. The sample yields roughly 80,000 clones, 70% to 90% seen once. Fresh-frozen tumor tissue and more than two years of survival data were available for all. The receptor comes from a human donor with glioblastoma. The J gene is TRBJ2-1, the V gene TRBV7-6; 7 nucleotides match TRBD2. The sequencing used blood, collected before dendritic cell vaccination. The CDR3, as DNA: TGTGCCAGCAGCTTAGTTGGCGGGAGTAATGAGCAGTTCTTC. Its translation: CASSLVGGSNEQFF.